This TCR beta chain was identified in a study of blood T cell repertoires in COVID-19. As for the study in general: Nucleic acid was either cDNA or gDNA, and it came from T cells, B-cell-depleted T cells, or PBMCs.

Authors' methods: Nucleated cell counts were estimated from reference gene primer amplification. Generated by immunoSEQ multiplex PCR, the TCRdb table keeps only in-frame clones and is missing some. V and J calls plus clone size are reproduced from that table; the DNA served to infer D and trimming. The table lists about 310,000 clones, roughly 84% of them singletons. The CDR3 is 15 residues long. In germline, CDR1 is LNHDA, CDR2 SQIVND (reference sequence). Losses at the gene ends were 8 bases for V and 0 bases for J; bases not matched to a gene: 6. Sequencing was done on a sample of peripheral blood. V gene TRBV19 combines with J gene TRBJ1-3; 8 bases match TRBD1. The sequence derives from a man aged 45 to 65 with active or convalescent COVID-19. CDR3 nucleotides: TGTGCCAGTGGGACAGGCAAGAGCTCTGGAAACACCATATATTTT. As protein: CASGTGKSSGNTIYF.